Shown below are 4 T cell receptor beta chains from a single sample sequenced in a study of T cell responses to AZD1222 COVID-19 vaccine. Sequencing used immunoSEQ multiplex PCR; TCRdb keeps in-frame clones, though not all of them. The table records more than 150,000 clones, about 87% of them present only once. The sequences come from peripheral blood, collected on day 0 of MenACWY control vaccination. These receptors came from an adult in good health.

The V call is TRBV13, the J call TRBJ2-1; a weak D match, TRBD1 (5 bases). This CDR3 has 14 residues. The germline CDR1 and CDR2 sequences are PRHDT and FYEKMQ (reference sequence). Trimming cost V 2 bases and J 11 bases, with 16 bases left between them. This CDR3 is CASSLYQAKGKQFF. In DNA form, the CDR3 reads TGTGCCAGCAGCTTATACCAGGCTAAGGGGAAGCAGTTCTTC.

The rearrangement joins TRBV10-3 to TRBJ2-7; 14 nucleotides line up with TRBD2. CDR1 is ENHRY, CDR2 SYGVKD, per germline. The CDR3 loop spans 15 amino acids. J gave up 4 bases and V 7 bases, and 6 bases lay outside the gene matches. CDR3 nucleotide sequence: TGTGCCATCACTGGGACTAGCGGGAGTCTATACGAGCAGTACTTC. Protein: CAITGTSGSLYEQYF.

V and J are TRBV21-1 and TRBJ2-7; no check of the table's D call, TRBD1, against the DNA was made. TRBV21-1 is listed as a pseudogene. This CDR3 is 14 amino acids long. The CDR3 spells CASSKVGTGVEQYF. DNA of the CDR3: TGTGCCAGCAGCAAAGTGGGGACAGGGGTCGAGCAGTACTTC.

The chain recombines TRBV7-2 with TRBJ1-6; TRBD1 might be the D (5 bases). Trimming left V 5 bases short and J 9 bases short, with 14 bases between. This CDR3 has 14 amino acids. Per germline, CDR1 SGHTA and CDR2 FQGNSA. The CDR3 DNA reads TGTGCCAGCAGCCAGGGATTAAGTGGTTCACCCCTCCACTTT. Protein product: CASSQGLSGSPLHF. Together with reference TRBV7-2 and TRBJ1-6, the CDR3 gives the full variable domain: GAGVSQSPSNKVTEKGKDVELRCDPISGHTALYWYRQSLGQGLEFLIYFQGNSAPDKSGLPSDRFSAERTGGSVSTLTIQRTQQEDSAVYLCASSQGLSGSPLHFGNGTRLTVT.